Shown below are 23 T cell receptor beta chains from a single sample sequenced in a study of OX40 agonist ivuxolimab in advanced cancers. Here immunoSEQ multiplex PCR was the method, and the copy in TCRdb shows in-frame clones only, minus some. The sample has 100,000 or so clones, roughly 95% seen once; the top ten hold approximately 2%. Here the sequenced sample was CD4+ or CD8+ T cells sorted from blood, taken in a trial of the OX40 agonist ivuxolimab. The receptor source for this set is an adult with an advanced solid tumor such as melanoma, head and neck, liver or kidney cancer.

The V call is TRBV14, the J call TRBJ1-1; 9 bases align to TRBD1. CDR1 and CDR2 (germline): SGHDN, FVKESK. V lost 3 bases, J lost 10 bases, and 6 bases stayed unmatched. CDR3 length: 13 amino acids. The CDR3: CASSHRTGVVAFF. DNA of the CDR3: TGTGCCAGCAGCCACAGGACAGGGGTGGTAGCTTTCTTT.

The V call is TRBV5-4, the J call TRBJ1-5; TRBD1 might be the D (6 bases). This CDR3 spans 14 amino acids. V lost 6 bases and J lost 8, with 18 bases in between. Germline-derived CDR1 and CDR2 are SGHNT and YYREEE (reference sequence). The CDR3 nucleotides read TGTGCCAGCAACCTGAGGGGGTCCACGGAGCCCCAGCATTTT. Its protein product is CASNLRGSTEPQHF.

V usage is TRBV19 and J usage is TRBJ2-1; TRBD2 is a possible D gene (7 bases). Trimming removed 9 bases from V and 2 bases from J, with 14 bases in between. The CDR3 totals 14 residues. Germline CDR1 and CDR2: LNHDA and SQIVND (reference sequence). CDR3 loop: CASGEGGTYNEQFF. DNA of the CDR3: TGTGCCAGCGGGGAGGGGGGCACCTACAATGAGCAGTTCTTC.

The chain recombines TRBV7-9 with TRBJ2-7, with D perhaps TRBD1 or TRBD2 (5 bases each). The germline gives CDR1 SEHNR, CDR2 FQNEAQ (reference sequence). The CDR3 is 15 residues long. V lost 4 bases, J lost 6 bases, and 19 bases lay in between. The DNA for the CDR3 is TGTGCCAGCAGCTCCGGGACCGACTTGGGGCTCGAGCAGTACTTC. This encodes CASSSGTDLGLEQYF.

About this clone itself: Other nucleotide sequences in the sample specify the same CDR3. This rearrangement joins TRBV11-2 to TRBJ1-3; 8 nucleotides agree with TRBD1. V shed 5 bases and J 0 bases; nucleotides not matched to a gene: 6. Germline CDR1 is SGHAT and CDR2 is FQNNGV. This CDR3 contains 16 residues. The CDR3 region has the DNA TGTGCCAGCAGCGGGACAGGAGGGTTCTCTGGAAACACCATATATTTT. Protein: CASSGTGGFSGNTIYF.

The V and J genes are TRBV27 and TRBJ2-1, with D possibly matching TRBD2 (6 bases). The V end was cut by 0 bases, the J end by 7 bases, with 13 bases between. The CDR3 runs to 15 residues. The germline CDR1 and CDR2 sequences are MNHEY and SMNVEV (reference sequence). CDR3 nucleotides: TGTGCCAGCAGTTTATCAGGCGGAGGGGCTAATGAGCAGTTCTTC. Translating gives CASSLSGGGANEQFF.

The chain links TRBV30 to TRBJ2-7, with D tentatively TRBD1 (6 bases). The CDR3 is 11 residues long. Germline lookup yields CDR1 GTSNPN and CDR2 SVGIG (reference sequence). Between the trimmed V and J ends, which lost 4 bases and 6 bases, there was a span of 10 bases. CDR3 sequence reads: CAWTQGGEQYF. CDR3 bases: TGTGCCTGGACTCAAGGGGGCGAGCAGTACTTC.

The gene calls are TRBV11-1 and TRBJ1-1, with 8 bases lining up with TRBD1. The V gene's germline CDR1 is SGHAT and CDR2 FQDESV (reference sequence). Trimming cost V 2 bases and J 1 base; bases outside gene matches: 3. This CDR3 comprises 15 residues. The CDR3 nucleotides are TGTGCCAGCAGCTTATCAGGGGGCTGGAACACTGAAGCTTTCTTT. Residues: CASSLSGGWNTEAFF.

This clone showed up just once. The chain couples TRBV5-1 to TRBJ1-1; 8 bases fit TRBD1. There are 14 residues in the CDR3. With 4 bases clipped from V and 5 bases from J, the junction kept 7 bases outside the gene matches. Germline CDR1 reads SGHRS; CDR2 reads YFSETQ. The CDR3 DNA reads TGCGCCAGCAGCGCGGACAGGGCATGGACTGAAGCTTTCTTT. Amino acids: CASSADRAWTEAFF. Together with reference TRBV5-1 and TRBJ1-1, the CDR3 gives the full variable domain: KAGVTQTPRYLIKTRGQQVTLSCSPISGHRSVSWYQQTPGQGLQFLFEYFSETQRNKGNFPGRFSGRQFSNSRSEMNVSTLELGDSALYLCASSADRAWTEAFFGQGTRLTVV.

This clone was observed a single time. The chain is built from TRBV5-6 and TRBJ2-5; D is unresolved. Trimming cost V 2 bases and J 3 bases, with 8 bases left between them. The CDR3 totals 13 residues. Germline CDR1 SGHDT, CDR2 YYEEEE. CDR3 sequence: CASSFILEETQYF. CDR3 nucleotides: TGTGCCAGCAGCTTTATCCTCGAAGAGACCCAGTACTTC. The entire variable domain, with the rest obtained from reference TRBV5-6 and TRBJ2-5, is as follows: DAGVTQSPTHLIKTRGQQVTLRCSPKSGHDTVSWYQQALGQGPQFIFQYYEEEERQRGNFPDRFSGHQFPNYSSELNVNALLLGDSALYLCASSFILEETQYFGPGTRLLVL.

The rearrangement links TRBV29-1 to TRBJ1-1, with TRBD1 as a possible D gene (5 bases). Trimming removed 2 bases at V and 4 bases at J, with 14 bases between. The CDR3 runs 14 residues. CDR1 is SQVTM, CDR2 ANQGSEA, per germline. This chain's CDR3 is CSVELGQGFTEAFF. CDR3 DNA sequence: TGCAGCGTTGAATTAGGTCAGGGTTTCACTGAAGCTTTCTTT.

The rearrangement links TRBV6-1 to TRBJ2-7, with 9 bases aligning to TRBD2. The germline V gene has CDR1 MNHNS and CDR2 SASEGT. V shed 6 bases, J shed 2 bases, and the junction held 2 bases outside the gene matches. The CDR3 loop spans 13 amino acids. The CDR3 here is CASRTSGAYEQYF. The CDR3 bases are TGTGCCAGCAGGACTAGCGGAGCCTACGAGCAGTACTTC.

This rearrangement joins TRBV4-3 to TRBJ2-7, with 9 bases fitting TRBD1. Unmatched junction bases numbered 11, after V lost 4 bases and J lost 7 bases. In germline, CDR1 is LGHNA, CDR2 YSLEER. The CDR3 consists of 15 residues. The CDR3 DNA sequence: TGCGCCAGCAGCCCCTCCGGACAGGGGTGGGGGGAGCAGTACTTC. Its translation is CASSPSGQGWGEQYF.

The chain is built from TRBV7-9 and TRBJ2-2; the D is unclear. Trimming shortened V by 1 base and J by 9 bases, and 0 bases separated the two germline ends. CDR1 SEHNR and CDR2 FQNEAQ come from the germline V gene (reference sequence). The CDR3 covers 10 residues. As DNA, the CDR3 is TGTGCCAGCAGCTTAGGGGAGCTGTTTTTT. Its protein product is CASSLGELFF.

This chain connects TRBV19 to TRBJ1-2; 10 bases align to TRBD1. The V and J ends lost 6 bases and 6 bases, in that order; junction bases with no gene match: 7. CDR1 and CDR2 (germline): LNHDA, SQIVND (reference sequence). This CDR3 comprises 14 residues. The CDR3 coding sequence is TGTGCCAGTAGCATGACAGGGGGCATGGATGGCTACACCTTC. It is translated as CASSMTGGMDGYTF.

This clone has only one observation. CDR3 sequence (DNA): TGTGCCAGCAGTTACATCGAAAGACAAAGCTCCTACGAGCAGTACTTC. Its protein is CASSYIERQSSYEQYF. The rearrangement uses TRBV6-6 and TRBJ2-7, with D uncertain. Between the trimmed V and J ends, which lost 2 bases and 0 bases, there was a span of 14 bases. Germline lookup yields CDR1 MNHNY and CDR2 SVGAGI (reference sequence). CDR3 length: 16 amino acids.

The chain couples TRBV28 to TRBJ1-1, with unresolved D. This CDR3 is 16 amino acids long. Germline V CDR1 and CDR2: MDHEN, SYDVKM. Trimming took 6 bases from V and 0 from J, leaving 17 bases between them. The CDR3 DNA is TGTGCCAGCAGCCGGGTAGTAGGGCCGGTGAACACTGAAGCTTTCTTT. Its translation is CASSRVVGPVNTEAFF.

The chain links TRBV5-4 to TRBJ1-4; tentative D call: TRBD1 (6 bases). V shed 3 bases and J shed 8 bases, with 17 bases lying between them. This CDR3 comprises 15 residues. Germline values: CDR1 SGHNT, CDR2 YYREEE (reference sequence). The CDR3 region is CASSSGTPIGEKLFF. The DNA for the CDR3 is TGTGCCAGCAGCTCCGGGACACCGATTGGGGAAAAACTGTTTTTT.

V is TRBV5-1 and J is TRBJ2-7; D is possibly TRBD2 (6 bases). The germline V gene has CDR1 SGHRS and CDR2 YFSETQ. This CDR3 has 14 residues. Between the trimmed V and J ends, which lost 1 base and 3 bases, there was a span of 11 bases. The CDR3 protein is CASSLFGGNYEQYF. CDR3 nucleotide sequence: TGCGCCAGCAGCTTGTTCGGCGGGAACTACGAGCAGTACTTC.

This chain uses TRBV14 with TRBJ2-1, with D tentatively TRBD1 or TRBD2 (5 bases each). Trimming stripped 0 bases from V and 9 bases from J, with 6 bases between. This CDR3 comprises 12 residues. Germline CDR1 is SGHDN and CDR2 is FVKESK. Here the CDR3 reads CASSQDGAEQFF. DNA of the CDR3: TGTGCCAGCAGCCAAGACGGGGCTGAGCAGTTCTTC. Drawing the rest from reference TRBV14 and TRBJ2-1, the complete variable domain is EAGVTQFPSHSVIEKGQTVTLRCDPISGHDNLYWYRRVMGKEIKFLLHFVKESKQDESGMPNNRFLAERTGGTYSTLKVQPAELEDSGVYFCASSQDGAEQFFGPGTRLTVL.

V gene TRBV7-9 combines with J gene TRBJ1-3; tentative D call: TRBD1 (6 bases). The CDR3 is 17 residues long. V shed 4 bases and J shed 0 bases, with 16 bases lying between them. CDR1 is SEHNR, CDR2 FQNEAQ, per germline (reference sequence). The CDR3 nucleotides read TGTGCCAGCAGCTCGGACAGTTCTCTGAGCTCTGGAAACACCATATATTTT. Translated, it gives CASSSDSSLSSGNTIYF.

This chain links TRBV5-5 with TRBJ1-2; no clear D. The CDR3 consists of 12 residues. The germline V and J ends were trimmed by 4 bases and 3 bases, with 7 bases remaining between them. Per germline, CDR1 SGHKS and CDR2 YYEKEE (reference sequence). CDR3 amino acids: CASSPGDYGYTF. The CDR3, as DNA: TGTGCCAGCAGCCCCGGGGACTATGGCTACACCTTC.

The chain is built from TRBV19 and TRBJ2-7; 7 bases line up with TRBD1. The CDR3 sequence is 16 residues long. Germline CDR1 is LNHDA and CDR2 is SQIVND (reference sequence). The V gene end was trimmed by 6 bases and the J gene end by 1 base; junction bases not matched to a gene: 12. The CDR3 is CASRAPQGPGSYEQYF. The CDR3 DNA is TGTGCCAGTAGAGCCCCACAGGGGCCGGGATCCTACGAGCAGTACTTC.